The 20 T cell receptor beta chains presented below share a single source sample, sequenced in a study of cytomegalovirus exposure and HLA in healthy donors. Researchers ran the PCR with 60 Vbeta and 13 Jbeta primers. Profiled with immunoSEQ multiplex PCR; TCRdb holds only in-frame clones, not every one. The table has about 130,000 clones, about 11% seen once. Sequenced material: PBMCs. Receptors were obtained from a woman aged 18-35 years in good health and CMV-seropositive.

The chain links TRBV5-1 to TRBJ2-5; D may be TRBD1 (6 bases). The CDR3 spans 14 residues. The V and J ends lost 4 bases and 2 bases respectively, with 12 bases between them. Germline lookup yields CDR1 SGHRS and CDR2 YFSETQ. The CDR3 DNA reads TGCGCCAGCAGCCAAACAGGGATTCAAGAGACCCAGTACTTC. This sequence encodes CASSQTGIQETQYF.

In its sample, this clone was seen a few times. This rearrangement joins TRBV5-1 to TRBJ2-5, with D possibly TRBD2 on 6 matching bases. CDR1 and CDR2 (germline): SGHRS, YFSETQ. The V end was cut by 6 bases, the J end by 4 bases, with 19 bases between. This CDR3 is 15 amino acids long. The CDR3 is CASTTIWGDLETQYF. As DNA, the CDR3 is TGCGCCAGCACTACGATATGGGGGGATTTAGAGACCCAGTACTTC.

The table lists this clone with a few counts. The gene calls are TRBV20-1 and TRBJ2-1; D perhaps matches TRBD2 (5 bases). Looked up from germline, CDR1 is DFQATT and CDR2 is SNEGSKA (reference sequence). There are 11 residues in the CDR3. The germline V and J ends were trimmed by 8 bases and 5 bases, with 10 bases remaining between them. The CDR3 region is CSREQNNEQFF. DNA of the CDR3: TGCAGTCGGGAACAGAACAATGAGCAGTTCTTC.

The chain is built from TRBV19 and TRBJ2-7, with 9 bases identical to TRBD2. Germline CDR1 reads LNHDA; CDR2 reads SQIVND (reference sequence). With 3 bases clipped from V and 6 bases from J, the junction kept 6 bases outside the gene matches. The CDR3 covers 14 residues. CDR3 coding DNA: TGTGCCAGTAGTATCAGCGGACTAGCGCCCGAGCAGTACTTC. It is translated as CASSISGLAPEQYF. The full variable domain, in which reference TRBV19 and TRBJ2-7 provide the parts outside the CDR3, is DGGITQSPKYLFRKEGQNVTLSCEQNLNHDAMYWYRQDPGQGLRLIYYSQIVNDFQKGDIAEGYSVSREKKESFPLTVTSAQKNPTAFYLCASSISGLAPEQYFGPGTRLTVT.

The chain recombines TRBV5-1 with TRBJ2-2; 7 bases map to TRBD2. The J segment lost 5 bases and the V segment lost 3 bases, leaving 10 bases of the junction unmatched. Germline V gene sequence: CDR1 SGHRS, CDR2 YFSETQ. CDR3 length equals 16 residues. In DNA, the CDR3 is TGCGCCAGCAGCTCCCGGGCGGGAGAGGGTACCGGGGAGCTGTTTTTT. Residues: CASSSRAGEGTGELFF.

This clone came up a few times. The rearrangement joins TRBV6-5 to TRBJ2-7, with D perhaps matching TRBD1 (5 bases). V was cut by 5 bases and J by 4 bases, with 15 bases left in between. CDR3 length equals 14 residues. The germline V gene encodes CDR1 MNHEY and CDR2 SVGAGI. The CDR3 coding sequence is TGTGCCAGCAGTCCCGTCAGGGCTAGTTACGAGCAGTACTTC. Its translation is CASSPVRASYEQYF.

This clone showed up just a few times. This chain links TRBV6-6 with TRBJ1-2; D perhaps matches TRBD1 (5 bases). The CDR3 is 13 amino acids. Per germline, CDR1 MNHNY and CDR2 SVGAGI (reference sequence). Between the trimmed V and J ends, which lost 7 bases and 8 bases, there was a span of 17 bases. The CDR3 protein is CASNIRAPGGYTF. DNA for the CDR3: TGTGCCAGCAATATCAGGGCTCCGGGCGGCTACACCTTC.

This clone was detected only a few times. This rearrangement joins TRBV20-1 to TRBJ2-1, with a possible D match to TRBD1 (5 bases). Germline lookup yields CDR1 DFQATT and CDR2 SNEGSKA (reference sequence). V was shortened by 6 bases and J by 9 bases, with 12 bases between the two germline ends. This CDR3 comprises 11 residues. CDR3 bases: TGCAGTGCGCCACAGGTATTTGAGCAGTTCTTC. Translation: CSAPQVFEQFF.

The CDR3 sequence is CASVRGDYGYTF. The CDR3 region has the DNA TGTGCCAGCGTCCGGGGTGACTATGGCTACACCTTC. The chain has TRBV6-1 and TRBJ1-2; D is unclear. The CDR3 contains 12 residues. Trimming removed 8 bases from V and 3 bases from J, with 10 bases in between. Germline V CDR1 and CDR2: MNHNS, SASEGT.

This clone was picked up a small number of times. The chain recombines TRBV11-2 with TRBJ1-1; tentatively, D is TRBD1 (6 bases). The germline CDR1 and CDR2 sequences are SGHAT and FQNNGV. The ends were cut back, 3 bases at V and 10 bases at J, with 15 bases in the middle. The CDR3 has 13 amino acids. The CDR3 nucleotides read TGTGCCAGCAGCTTTCAGGGGTTTCAGGGAGCTTTCTTT. Translating gives CASSFQGFQGAFF. Based on the CDR3 plus reference TRBV11-2 and TRBJ1-1, the full variable domain is EAGVAQSPRYKIIEKRQSVAFWCNPISGHATLYWYQQILGQGPKLLIQFQNNGVVDDSQLPKDRFSAERLKGVDSTLKIQPAKLEDSAVYLCASSFQGFQGAFFGQGTRLTVV.

The table lists this clone with a few counts. V gene TRBV25-1 combines with J gene TRBJ2-7, with TRBD1 identical over 7 bases. V lost 6 bases, J lost 2 bases, and 10 bases stayed unmatched. CDR3 length: 15 amino acids. Germline V CDR1 and CDR2: MGHDK, SYGVNS. CDR3 nucleotide sequence: TGTGCCAGCAGCCCCTCGGGACAGAAACCCTACGAGCAGTACTTC. It codes for CASSPSGQKPYEQYF.

This clone was observed a handful of times. This chain's CDR3 is CASSPTRLTGYPGANVLTF. The CDR3, as DNA: TGTGCCAGCAGTCCGACGAGACTTACCGGATACCCTGGGGCCAACGTCCTGACTTTC. The chain recombines TRBV27 with TRBJ2-6; no firm D call. This CDR3 region has 19 residues. V lost 5 bases and J lost 2, with 22 bases in between. From germline, CDR1 is MNHEY and CDR2 SMNVEV (reference sequence).

CDR3 nucleotide sequence: TGCGCCAGTAAATCCTACGAGCAGTACTTC. Amino acid sequence: CASKSYEQYF. The chain employs TRBV10-2 and TRBJ2-7; unclear D gene. There are 10 residues in the CDR3. Germline-derived CDR1 and CDR2 are WSHSY and SAAADI. The V gene lost 9 bases and the J gene lost 1 base, with 4 bases spanning the gap.

This clone was seen only a few times. This chain links TRBV18 with TRBJ2-4; 7 nucleotides agree with TRBD1. Germline V lookup: CDR1 KGHSH, CDR2 LQKENI. The trim removed 2 bases at V and 0 bases at J, leaving 7 bases unmatched. There are 17 residues in the CDR3. The CDR3 region has the DNA TGTGCCAGCTCACCATCGGGACAGACTTTAGCCAAAAACATTCAGTACTTC. Amino acids: CASSPSGQTLAKNIQYF.

The chain combines TRBV5-1 with TRBJ2-5; D gene uncertain. Trimming took 4 bases from V and 7 from J, leaving 11 bases between them. This CDR3 has 12 residues. Germline assignment: CDR1 SGHRS and CDR2 YFSETQ. The CDR3 nucleotides are TGCGCCAGCAGCACACAAGATGGGACCCAGTACTTC. It translates to CASSTQDGTQYF.

A few counts support this clone. CDR3 bases: TGTGCCATCAGGATAGGGACTAGCCATGAGCAGTTCTTC. Its translation is CAIRIGTSHEQFF. The chain couples TRBV10-3 to TRBJ2-1; TRBD2 matches 9 bases. CDR1 ENHRY and CDR2 SYGVKD come from the germline V gene. The V and J ends lost 6 bases and 8 bases, in that order; junction bases with no gene match: 5. The CDR3 runs 13 residues.

This clone was counted between two and nine times. CDR3 bases: TGCGCCAGCAGGGAACAGGGGAGGAGTCAGCCCCAGCATTTT. This encodes CASREQGRSQPQHF. This chain uses TRBV10-2 with TRBJ1-5; 7 nucleotides match TRBD1. J was trimmed by 6 bases and V by 6 bases; bases with no gene match: 8. This CDR3 spans 14 amino acids. The germline gives CDR1 WSHSY, CDR2 SAAADI.

The chain is built from TRBV19 and TRBJ2-7, with D perhaps matching TRBD1 (5 bases). This CDR3 spans 14 amino acids. Trimming removed 7 bases from V and 0 bases from J, with 13 bases in between. Germline assignment: CDR1 LNHDA and CDR2 SQIVND (reference sequence). The CDR3 nucleotides read TGTGCCAGTACCCTAACAGGATCCTCCTACGAGCAGTACTTC. As protein: CASTLTGSSYEQYF. Full variable domain (missing parts from reference TRBV19 and TRBJ2-7): DGGITQSPKYLFRKEGQNVTLSCEQNLNHDAMYWYRQDPGQGLRLIYYSQIVNDFQKGDIAEGYSVSREKKESFPLTVTSAQKNPTAFYLCASTLTGSSYEQYFGPGTRLTVT.

This clone was found a few times. The J gene is TRBJ2-7, the V gene TRBV4-1; D is unclear. V shed 5 bases and J shed 6 bases, with 17 bases lying between them. Germline loops: CDR1 MGHRA, CDR2 YSYEKL. There are 14 residues in the CDR3. The CDR3 DNA sequence: TGCGCCAGCAGCTTAGGCCCTCTGGTTAGCGAGCAGTACGTC. Residues: CASSLGPLVSEQYV.

The chain employs TRBV4-2 and TRBJ1-1; D is unclear. CDR3 length equals 15 residues. Between the trimmed V and J ends, which lost 0 bases and 1 base, there was a span of 9 bases. The germline CDR1 and CDR2 sequences are LGHNA and YNFKEQ. The CDR3 coding sequence is TGTGCCAGCAGCCAAGATTTAAAATCGAACACTGAAGCTTTCTTT. Its protein is CASSQDLKSNTEAFF.